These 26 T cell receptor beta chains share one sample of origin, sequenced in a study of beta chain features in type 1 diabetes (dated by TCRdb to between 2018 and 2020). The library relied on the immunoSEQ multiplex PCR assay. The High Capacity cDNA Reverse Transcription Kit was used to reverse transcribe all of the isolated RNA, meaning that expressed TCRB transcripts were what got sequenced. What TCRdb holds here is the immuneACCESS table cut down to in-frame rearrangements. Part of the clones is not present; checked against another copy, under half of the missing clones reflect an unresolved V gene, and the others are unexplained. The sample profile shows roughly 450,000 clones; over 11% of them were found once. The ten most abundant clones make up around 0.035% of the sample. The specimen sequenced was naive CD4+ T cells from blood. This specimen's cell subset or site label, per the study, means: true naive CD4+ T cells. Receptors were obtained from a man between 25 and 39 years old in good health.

CDR3 region: CAISEIGEVGEQYV. The CDR3 DNA follows: TGTGCCATCAGTGAGATCGGGGAGGTGGGGGAGCAGTACGTC. V usage is TRBV10-3 and J usage is TRBJ2-7; possible D gene TRBD2, 6 bases. Germline CDR1 ENHRY, CDR2 SYGVKD. The germline V and J ends were trimmed by 2 bases and 7 bases, with 15 bases remaining between them. This CDR3 spans 14 amino acids.

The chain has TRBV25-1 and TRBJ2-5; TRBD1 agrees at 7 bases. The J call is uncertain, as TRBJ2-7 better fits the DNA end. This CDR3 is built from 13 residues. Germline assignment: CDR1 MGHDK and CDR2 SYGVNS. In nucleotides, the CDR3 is TGTGCCAGCAGTATGACAGGGAACTACGAGCAGTACTTC. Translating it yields CASSMTGNYEQYF.

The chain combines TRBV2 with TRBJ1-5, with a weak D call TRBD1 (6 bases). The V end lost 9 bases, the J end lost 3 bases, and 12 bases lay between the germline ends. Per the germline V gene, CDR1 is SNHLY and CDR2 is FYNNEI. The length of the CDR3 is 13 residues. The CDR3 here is CASRQDLNQPQHF. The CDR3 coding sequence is TGTGCCAGTAGACAGGACCTCAATCAGCCCCAGCATTTT.

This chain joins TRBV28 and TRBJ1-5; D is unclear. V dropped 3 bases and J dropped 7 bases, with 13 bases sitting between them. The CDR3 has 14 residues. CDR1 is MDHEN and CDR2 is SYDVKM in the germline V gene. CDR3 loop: CASSFWVQNQPQHF. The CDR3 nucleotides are TGTGCCAGCAGTTTTTGGGTCCAAAACCAGCCCCAGCATTTT.

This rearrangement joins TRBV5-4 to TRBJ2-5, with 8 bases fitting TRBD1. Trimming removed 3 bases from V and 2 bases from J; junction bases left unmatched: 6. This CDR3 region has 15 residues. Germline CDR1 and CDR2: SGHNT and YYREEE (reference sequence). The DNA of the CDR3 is TGTGCCAGCAGCTCAGCACAGGGGGTACAAGAGACCCAGTACTTC. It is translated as CASSSAQGVQETQYF. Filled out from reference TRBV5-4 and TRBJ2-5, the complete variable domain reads ETGVTQSPTHLIKTRGQQVTLRCSSQSGHNTVSWYQQALGQGPQFIFQYYREEENGRGNFPPRFSGLQFPNYSSELNVNALELDDSALYLCASSSAQGVQETQYFGPGTRLLVL.

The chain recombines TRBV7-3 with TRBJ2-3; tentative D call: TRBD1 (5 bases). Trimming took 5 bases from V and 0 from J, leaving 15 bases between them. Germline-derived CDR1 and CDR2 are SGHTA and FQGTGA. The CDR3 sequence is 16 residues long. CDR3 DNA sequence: TGTGCCAGCAGCCCAGGGTCGGGTTCTAGCACAGATACGCAGTATTTT. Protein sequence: CASSPGSGSSTDTQYF.

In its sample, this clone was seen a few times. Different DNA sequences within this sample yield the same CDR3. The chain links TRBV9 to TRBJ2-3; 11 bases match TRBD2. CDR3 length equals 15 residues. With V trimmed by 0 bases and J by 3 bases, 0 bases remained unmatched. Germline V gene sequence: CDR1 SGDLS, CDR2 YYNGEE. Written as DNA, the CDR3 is TGTGCCAGCAGCGTAGGGACTAGCGGGACAGATACGCAGTATTTT. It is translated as CASSVGTSGTDTQYF.

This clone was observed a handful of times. The CDR3 spells CASSLVVGTSTDTQYF. The CDR3 region has the DNA TGCGCCAGCAGCTTGGTGGTCGGGACAAGCACAGATACGCAGTATTTT. The gene calls are TRBV5-1 and TRBJ2-3; D may be TRBD1 (6 bases). This CDR3 contains 16 residues. CDR1 is SGHRS, CDR2 YFSETQ, per germline. V lost 0 bases and J 0 bases, leaving 11 bases between the germline ends.

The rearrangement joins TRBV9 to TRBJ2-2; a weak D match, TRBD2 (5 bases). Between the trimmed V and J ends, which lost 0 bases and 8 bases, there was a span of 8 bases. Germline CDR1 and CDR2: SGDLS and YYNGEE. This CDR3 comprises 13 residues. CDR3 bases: TGTGCCAGCAGCGTAGAAGAGCGGGGGGAGCTGTTTTTT. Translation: CASSVEERGELFF.

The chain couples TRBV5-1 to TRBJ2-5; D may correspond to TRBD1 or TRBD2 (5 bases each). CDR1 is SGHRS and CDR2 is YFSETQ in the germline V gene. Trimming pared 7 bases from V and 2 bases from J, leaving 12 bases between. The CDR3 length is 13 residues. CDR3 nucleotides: TGCGCCAGCGGCCGGGGCTTACAAGAGACCCAGTACTTC. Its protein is CASGRGLQETQYF.

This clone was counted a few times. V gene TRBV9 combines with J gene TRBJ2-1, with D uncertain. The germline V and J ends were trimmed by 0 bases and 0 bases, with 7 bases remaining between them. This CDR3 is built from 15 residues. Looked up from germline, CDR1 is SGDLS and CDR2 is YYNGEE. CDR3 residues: CASSVALSSYNEQFF. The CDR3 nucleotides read TGTGCCAGCAGCGTAGCGTTGAGCTCCTACAATGAGCAGTTCTTC.

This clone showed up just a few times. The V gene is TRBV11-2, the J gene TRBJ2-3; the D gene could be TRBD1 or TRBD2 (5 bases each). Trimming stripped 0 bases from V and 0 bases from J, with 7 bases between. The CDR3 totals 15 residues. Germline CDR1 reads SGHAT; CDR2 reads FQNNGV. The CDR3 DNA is TGTGCCAGCAGCTTAGATTGGGGGAGCACAGATACGCAGTATTTT. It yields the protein CASSLDWGSTDTQYF.

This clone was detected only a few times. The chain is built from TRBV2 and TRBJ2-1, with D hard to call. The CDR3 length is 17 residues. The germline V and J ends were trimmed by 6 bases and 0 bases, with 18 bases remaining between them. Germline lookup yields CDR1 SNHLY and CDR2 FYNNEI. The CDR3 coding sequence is TGTGCCAGCAGGCTGTTGAAAGGTTTTAGCTCCTACAATGAGCAGTTCTTC. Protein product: CASRLLKGFSSYNEQFF. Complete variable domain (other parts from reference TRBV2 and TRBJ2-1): EPEVTQTPSHQVTQMGQEVILRCVPISNHLYFYWYRQILGQKVEFLVSFYNNEISEKSEIFDDQFSVERPDGSNFTLKIRSTKLEDSAMYFCASRLLKGFSSYNEQFFGPGTRLTVL.

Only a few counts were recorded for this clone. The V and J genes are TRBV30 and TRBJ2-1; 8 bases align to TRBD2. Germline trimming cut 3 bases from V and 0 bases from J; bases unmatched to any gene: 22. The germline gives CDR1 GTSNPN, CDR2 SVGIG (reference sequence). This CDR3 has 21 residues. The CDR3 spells CAWSDPFQGGRPYPSYNEQFF. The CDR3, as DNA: TGTGCCTGGAGCGATCCCTTCCAAGGCGGGAGGCCCTACCCCTCCTACAATGAGCAGTTCTTC.

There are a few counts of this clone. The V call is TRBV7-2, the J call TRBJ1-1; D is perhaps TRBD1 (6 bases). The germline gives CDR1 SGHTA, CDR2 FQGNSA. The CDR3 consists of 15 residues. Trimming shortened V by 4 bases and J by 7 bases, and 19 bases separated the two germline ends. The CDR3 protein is CASSSRLPRGFEAFF. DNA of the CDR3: TGTGCCAGCAGCTCCCGCCTACCCAGGGGTTTTGAAGCTTTCTTT.

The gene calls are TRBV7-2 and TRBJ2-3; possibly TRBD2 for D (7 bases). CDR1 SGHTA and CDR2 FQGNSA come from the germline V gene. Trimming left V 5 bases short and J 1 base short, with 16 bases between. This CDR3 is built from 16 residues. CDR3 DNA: TGTGCCAGCAGCCAAGGACGGGGGGCAGGCACAGATACGCAGTATTTT. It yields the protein CASSQGRGAGTDTQYF.

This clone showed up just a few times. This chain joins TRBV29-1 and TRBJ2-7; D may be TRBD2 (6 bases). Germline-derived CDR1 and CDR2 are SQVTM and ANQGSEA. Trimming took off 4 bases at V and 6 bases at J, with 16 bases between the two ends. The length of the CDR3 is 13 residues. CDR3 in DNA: TGCAGCGTTGCCGGGAGAGGGGCCAGCGAGCAGTACTTC. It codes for CSVAGRGASEQYF.

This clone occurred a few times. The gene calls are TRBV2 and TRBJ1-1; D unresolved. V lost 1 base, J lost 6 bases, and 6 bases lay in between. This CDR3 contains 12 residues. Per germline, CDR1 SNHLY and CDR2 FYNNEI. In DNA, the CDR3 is TGTGCCAGCAGTGAAGAAGGGTCTGAAGCTTTCTTT. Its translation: CASSEEGSEAFF.

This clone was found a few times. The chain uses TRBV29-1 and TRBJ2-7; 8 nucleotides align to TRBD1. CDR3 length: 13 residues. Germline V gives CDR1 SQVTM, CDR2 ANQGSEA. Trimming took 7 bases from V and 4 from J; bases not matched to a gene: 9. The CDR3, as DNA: TGCAGCGCTAGGGACAGGCAATCGTACGAGCAGTACTTC. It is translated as CSARDRQSYEQYF.

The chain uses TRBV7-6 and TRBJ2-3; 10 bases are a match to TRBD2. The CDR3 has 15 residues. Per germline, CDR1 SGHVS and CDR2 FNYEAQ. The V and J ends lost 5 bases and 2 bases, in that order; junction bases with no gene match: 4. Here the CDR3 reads CASSPGTSDTDTQYF. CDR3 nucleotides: TGTGCCAGCAGCCCCGGGACTAGCGACACAGATACGCAGTATTTT.

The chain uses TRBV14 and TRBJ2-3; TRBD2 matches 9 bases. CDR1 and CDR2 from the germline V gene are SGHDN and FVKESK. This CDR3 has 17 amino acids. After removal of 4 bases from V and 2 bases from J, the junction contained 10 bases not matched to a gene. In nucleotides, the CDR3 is TGTGCCAGCAGCCCAGATATTAGGACTAGCGACACAGATACGCAGTATTTT. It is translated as CASSPDIRTSDTDTQYF.

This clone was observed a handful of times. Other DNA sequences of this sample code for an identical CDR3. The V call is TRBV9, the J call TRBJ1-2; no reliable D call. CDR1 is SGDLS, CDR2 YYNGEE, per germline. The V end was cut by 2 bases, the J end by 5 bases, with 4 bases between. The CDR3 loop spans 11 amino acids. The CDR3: CASSVGYGYTF. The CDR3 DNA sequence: TGTGCCAGCAGCGTCGGGTATGGCTACACCTTC.

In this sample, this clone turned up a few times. This CDR3 is CASSPRGLAGDSKNIQYF. CDR3 DNA: TGTGCCAGCAGTCCCCGAGGTTTAGCGGGAGACAGTAAAAACATTCAGTACTTC. The gene calls are TRBV27 and TRBJ2-4, with 9 bases fitting TRBD2. V shed 5 bases, J shed 4 bases, and the junction held 15 bases outside the gene matches. The CDR3 is 18 amino acids. Germline V gives CDR1 MNHEY, CDR2 SMNVEV (reference sequence).

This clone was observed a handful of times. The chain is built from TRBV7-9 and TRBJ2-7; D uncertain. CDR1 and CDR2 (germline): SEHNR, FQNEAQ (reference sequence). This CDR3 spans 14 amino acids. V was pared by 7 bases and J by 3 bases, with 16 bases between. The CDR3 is CASTKLNSGYEQYF. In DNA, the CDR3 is TGTGCCAGCACCAAGCTTAATTCGGGCTACGAGCAGTACTTC.

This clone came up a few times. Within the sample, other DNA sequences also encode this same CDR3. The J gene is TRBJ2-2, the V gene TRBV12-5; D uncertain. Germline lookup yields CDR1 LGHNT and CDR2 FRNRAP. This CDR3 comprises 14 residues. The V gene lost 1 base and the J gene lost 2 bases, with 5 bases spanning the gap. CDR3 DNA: TGTGCTAGTGGTTTGGGACAAAACACCGGGGAGCTGTTTTTT. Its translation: CASGLGQNTGELFF.

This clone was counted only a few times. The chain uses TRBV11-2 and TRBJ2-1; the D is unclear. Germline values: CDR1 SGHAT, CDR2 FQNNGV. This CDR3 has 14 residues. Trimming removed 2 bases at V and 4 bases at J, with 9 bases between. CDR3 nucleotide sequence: TGTGCCAGCAGCTTAATTGGAATTTACAATGAGCAGTTCTTC. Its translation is CASSLIGIYNEQFF.